This T cell receptor (beta chain) was obtained from a study of T cells in Graves' hyperthyroidism and ophthalmopathy. Amplified TCR beta CDR3 regions came from RNA transcripts. The study used the HTBI primer set for a first-round RT-PCR of the TCR CDR3. Via MiXCR, TCRdb re-called the multiplex PCR reads, giving one row per CDR3 protein. The sample holds around 340,000 distinct CDR3 sequences; about a sixth are singletons and the top ten take 30% to 40%. The germline gives CDR1 DFQATT, CDR2 SNEGSKA (reference sequence). Trimming shortened V by 5 bases and J by 3 bases, and 6 bases separated the two germline ends. The CDR3 loop spans 11 amino acids. Only a few counts were recorded for this clonotype. Out of roughly 10 ml of fresh peripheral blood came the PBMCs.

Sequenced material: blood. The J gene is TRBJ2-3, the V gene TRBV20-1, with D hard to call. This clonotype was obtained from a woman aged 30 to 39 with Graves' hyperthyroidism that later progressed to Graves' ophthalmopathy. The CDR3 sequence: CSAGKTDTQYF. The CDR3 DNA follows: TGCAGTGCTGGGAAAACAGATACGCAGTATTTT.